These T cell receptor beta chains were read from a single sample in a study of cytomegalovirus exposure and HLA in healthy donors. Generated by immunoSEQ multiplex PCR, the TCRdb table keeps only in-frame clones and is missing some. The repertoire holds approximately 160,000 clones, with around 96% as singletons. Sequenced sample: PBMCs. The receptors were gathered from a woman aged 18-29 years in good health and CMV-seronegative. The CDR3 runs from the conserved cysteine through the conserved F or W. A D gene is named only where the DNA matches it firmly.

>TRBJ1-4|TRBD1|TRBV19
TGTGCCAGTAGTATCGGCCCAGGGGGAGGTGAAAAACTGTTTTTT
CASSIGPGGGEKLFF
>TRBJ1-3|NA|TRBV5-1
TGCGCCAGCAGCTTGGATCTTCTCGGGACACGTGGAAACACCATATATTTT
CASSLDLLGTRGNTIYF
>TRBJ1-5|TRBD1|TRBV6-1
TGTGCCAGCAGTCCGGGACAGCCTAGACAGCCCCAGCATTTT
CASSPGQPRQPQHF
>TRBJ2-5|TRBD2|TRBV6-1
TGTGCCAGCAGTAAAGCCATAGCGGGGGGCCAAGAGACCCAGTACTTC
CASSKAIAGGQETQYF
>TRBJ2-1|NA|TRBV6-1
TGTGCCAGCAGTGAGACCGGCGGAAACAATGAGCAGTTCTTC
CASSETGGNNEQFF
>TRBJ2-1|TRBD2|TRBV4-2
TGTGCCAGCAGCCAATTCGGTGGACTAGCTGAAGGGGATGAGCAGTTCTTC
CASSQFGGLAEGDEQFF
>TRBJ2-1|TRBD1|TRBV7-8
TGTGCCAGCAGCTTAAGGGACAGGGAAAATGAGCAGTTCTTC
CASSLRDRENEQFF
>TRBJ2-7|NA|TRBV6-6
TGTGCCAGCAGTTACCGCGGGGGCGACGAGCAGTACTTC
CASSYRGGDEQYF
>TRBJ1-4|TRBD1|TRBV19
TGTGCCAGTAGTCCCCTCGACAGGGGGCTTGAAAAACTGTTTTTT
CASSPLDRGLEKLFF
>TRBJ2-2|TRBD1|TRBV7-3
TGTGCCAGCAGCAAGGGGACAGGGGTGAACACCGGGGAGCTGTTTTTT
CASSKGTGVNTGELFF
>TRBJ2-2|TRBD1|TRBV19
TGTGCCAGCTATAGGAGTAGCAGGGGGACCGGGGAGCTGTTTTTT
CASYRSSRGTGELFF
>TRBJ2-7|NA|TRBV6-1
TGTGCCAGCAGTCCCTTCGGGGAGATTAGAGCGGAGCAGTACTTC
CASSPFGEIRAEQYF
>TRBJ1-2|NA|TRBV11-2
TGTGCCAGCAGCTTAGACCGAGCGCCCACAGGGTATGGCTACACCTTC
CASSLDRAPTGYGYTF
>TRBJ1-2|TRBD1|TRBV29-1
TGCAGCGTGGGGACAGGTGGCTACACCTTC
CSVGTGGYTF
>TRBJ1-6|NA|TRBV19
TGTGCCAGTAGTATAAAAGGGGATTCACCCCTCCACTTT
CASSIKGDSPLHF
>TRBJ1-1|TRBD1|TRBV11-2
TGTGCCAGCAGCACGCGCACCGGGGACAGGGTCGTTCCTGAAGCTTTCTTT
CASSTRTGDRVVPEAFF
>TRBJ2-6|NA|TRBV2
TGTGCCAGCCGCATACAAACAGGGTCTTTATCTGGGGCCAACGTCCTGACTTTC
CASRIQTGSLSGANVLTF